This T cell receptor beta chain was captured by sequencing in a study of control samples from healthy donors and cancer patients. V was cut by 3 bases and J by 3 bases, with 9 bases left in between. The CDR3 contains 14 residues. The germline gives CDR1 ENHRY, CDR2 SYGVKD. Data came from immunoSEQ multiplex PCR; TCRdb stores just in-frame clones and leaves some out. The repertoire holds about 160,000 clones, with nearly 96% as singletons. The sequence was collected from a woman in her 30s in good health. Material: blood. The chain couples TRBV10-3 to TRBJ1-3; D perhaps matches TRBD1 (6 bases). CDR3 loop: CAISEGTFGNTIYF. CDR3 sequence (DNA): TGTGCCATCAGTGAAGGGACATTTGGAAACACCATATATTTT.